This T cell receptor beta chain was profiled in a study of shared clonotypes between healthy human individuals. Study-level findings and limits: Enrolling few donors narrowed the genetic and exposure-history diversity that was represented. On the whole, naive subsets had larger estimated richness than memory subsets had.

As concerns this clone: Its antigen is still unknown.

Each subset's genomic DNA was shared equally among a number of immunoSEQ plates. As handled by the study authors: From ImmunoSEQ came sequences covering only the junction and carrying no quality scores, so filtering differed. Here immunoSEQ multiplex PCR was the method, and the copy in TCRdb shows in-frame clones only, minus some. That table supplies the V and J calls and clone size; D and trimming were determined from the DNA. The table shows some 2.1 million clones, with about 95% occurring only once. CD45RO-negative cells were positively selected for CCR7, leaving out terminally differentiated effector memory CD45RA+ cells. Germline values: CDR1 SEHNR, CDR2 FQNEAQ (reference sequence). The CDR3 extends over 15 amino acids. J lost 5 bases, V lost 8 bases, and 12 bases had no gene match.

The chain is built from TRBV7-9 and TRBJ2-1; 7 nucleotides align to TRBD1. The sequencing input was naive CD8+ T cells sorted from blood. The source is a man aged 18 to 29 in good health. The chain's CDR3 is CASVRGQNYNNEQFF. The DNA for the CDR3 is TGTGCCAGCGTAAGGGGACAGAACTATAACAATGAGCAGTTCTTC.